Sequencing of this T cell receptor beta chain was carried out in a study of beta chain features in type 1 diabetes. Study observations and caveats: Within each of all four CD4+ subsets, Type 1 diabetes patients had TCRB CDR3s that were moderately but significantly shorter.

The CDR3 loop spans 14 amino acids. Germline lookup yields CDR1 MNHEY and CDR2 SVGAGI. The sequenced template was cDNA made from the entire isolated RNA. Here immunoSEQ multiplex PCR was the method, and the copy in TCRdb shows in-frame clones only, minus some. The sample lists some 47,000 clones, approximately 40% occurring once. This clone appeared a few times. Antigen unknown. Sequences were obtained from stem cell memory CD4+ T cells from blood. This chain joins TRBV6-5 and TRBJ2-5, with D maybe TRBD2 (6 bases). The J call may not be correct, given that the DNA end is closer to TRBJ2-7. The sequence derives from a man aged 25-40 years with type 1 diabetes. CDR3 sequence (DNA): TGTGCCAGCAGGAGAGGACTAAGAGCTTACGAGCAGTACTTC. Translated, it gives CASRRGLRAYEQYF.